This TCR beta chain is drawn from a study of CD8 T cells in Susac syndrome. In germline, CDR1 is LGHDT, CDR2 YNNKEL (reference sequence). The ends were cut back, 0 bases at V and 0 bases at J, with 11 bases in the middle. The CDR3 is made up of 17 amino acids. When the RNA was reverse transcribed, random hexamers were used with an input of about 0.45 to 1 ug. TCRdb re-called the immunoSEQ multiplex PCR reads with MiXCR, one entry per CDR3 protein. The sample yields roughly 130,000 distinct CDR3 sequences, roughly 94% seen once. From blood CD8+ and CD4+ T cells, the TCR beta chain was sequenced. The chain uses TRBV3-1 and TRBJ1-4; possibly TRBD1 for D (5 bases). Source material: CD8+ T cells from PBMCs. The sequence came from a human donor with Susac syndrome. CDR3 in amino acids: CASSQEGTASTNEKLFF. DNA for the CDR3: TGTGCCAGCAGCCAAGAGGGGACGGCATCAACTAATGAAAAACTGTTTTTT.